Listed below are T cell receptor beta chains from one sample, sequenced in a study of T cells in localized non-small cell lung cancer. Clones were sequenced by immunoSEQ multiplex PCR, and TCRdb holds only the in-frame ones, with some missing. The sample has 15,000 to 20,000 clones, roughly 89% seen once; the top ten hold 0.9% to 1.5%. This specimen consisted of peripheral blood mononuclear cells, obtained before any cancer treatment. The receptors originated from a woman aged 35 to 70 with stage III lung adenocarcinoma. Each CDR3 is given with its conserved first and last residue. A D gene is named only where the DNA matches it firmly. Clone size is shown for a subset of rows, as once, few, many or a class of expanded clone.

v_gene	j_gene	abundance	d_gene	CDR3nt	CDR3aa
TRBV5-6	TRBJ1-3	.	TRBD1	TGTGCCAGCAGCTCGACAGGGTGGTCTGGAAACACCATATATTTT	CASSSTGWSGNTIYF
TRBV14	TRBJ1-3	.	.	TGTGCCAGCAGCCAGATATCCCGGTTGGGCCGGAAAGATTTT	CASSQISRLGRKDF
TRBV30	TRBJ2-7	.	.	TGTGCCTGGATGGACCTCTACGAGCAGTACTTC	CAWMDLYEQYF
TRBV11-2	TRBJ2-3	.	.	TGTGCCAGCAGCCTCCACGGCACAGATACGCAGTATTTT	CASSLHGTDTQYF
TRBV9	TRBJ2-7	.	TRBD1	TGTGCCAGCAGCGTAGGTAGAATGGGACAGGGGACCTACGAGCAGTACTTC	CASSVGRMGQGTYEQYF
TRBV4-1	TRBJ1-1	.	.	TGCGCCAGCAGCCAAGGCCCCCACCCTTTGAACACTGAAGCTTTCTTT	CASSQGPHPLNTEAFF
TRBV7-9	TRBJ1-1	once	TRBD1	TGTGCCAGCAGCCGGGACAGGGGATGGAACACTGAAGCTTTCTTT	CASSRDRGWNTEAFF
TRBV9	TRBJ2-7	.	TRBD2	TGTGCCAGCAGCGTAGGGACTAGCGGGTCCTACGAGCAGTACTTC	CASSVGTSGSYEQYF
TRBV6-1	TRBJ1-4	.	.	TGTGCCAGCAGGAAGGTCTTTAATGAAAAACTGTTTTTT	CASRKVFNEKLFF
TRBV2	TRBJ1-2	.	TRBD1	TGTGCCAGCAGTAAAGGACAGGGGAACTATGGCTACACCTTC	CASSKGQGNYGYTF
TRBV5-1	TRBJ1-2	few	.	TGCGCCAGCAGCTTAATGGTTGTTTTCTATGGCTACACCTTC	CASSLMVVFYGYTF
TRBV29-1	TRBJ2-7	.	.	TGCAGCGTACTACCCACAGGGAGGGCTGGCTACGAGCAGTACTTC	CSVLPTGRAGYEQYF
TRBV10-3	TRBJ1-2	.	.	TGTGCCATCAGCGATCCTAACACCGGGACACCGGCTAGTGGCTACACCTTC	CAISDPNTGTPASGYTF
TRBV5-1	TRBJ2-2	.	.	TGCGCCAGCAGCTTGGGGATCGGGGAGCTGTTTTTT	CASSLGIGELFF
TRBV7-2	TRBJ2-5	.	TRBD1	TGTGCCAGCAGCTTAGGCCCGGACAGGGCGGAGACCCAGTACTTC	CASSLGPDRAETQYF
TRBV5-1	TRBJ1-1	.	.	TGCGCCAGCAGCTTGGCCCAGACGAACACTGAAGCTTTCTTT	CASSLAQTNTEAFF
TRBV28	TRBJ1-2	.	.	TGTGCCAGCAGCTTCACACGGGAAACCTATGGCTACACCTTC	CASSFTRETYGYTF
TRBV5-4	TRBJ2-5	.	TRBD2	TGTGCCAGCAGCTTGACTAGCGCCCCGCAAGAGACCCAGTACTTC	CASSLTSAPQETQYF
TRBV11-2	TRBJ1-1	once	.	TGTGCCAGCAGCCCCGATACTGAAGCTTTCTTT	CASSPDTEAFF
TRBV2	TRBJ2-2	once	.	TGTGCCAGCAGTGAAGGTCTCGGGCACCCAAAGGGGACCGGGGAGCTGTTTTTT	CASSEGLGHPKGTGELFF
TRBV27	TRBJ2-7	once	TRBD1	TGTGCCAGCAGAGGGACCACAGGGGGCGAGTACTTC	CASRGTTGGEYF
TRBV7-2	TRBJ2-5	.	.	TGTGCCAGCAGCTTAGTTGTCCCCACAGAGACCCAGTACTTC	CASSLVVPTETQYF
TRBV30	TRBJ2-3	.	.	TGTGCCTGGAGTGTACTTCCCGCGGCGGGTACGCAGTATTTT	CAWSVLPAAGTQYF
TRBV4-1	TRBJ1-4	.	.	TGCGCCAGCAGACCGACAGGTAATGAGGAAAAACTGTTTTTT	CASRPTGNEEKLFF
TRBV6-1	TRBJ2-3	.	TRBD2	TGTGCCAGCAGTGGCACTAGCGGCACAGATACGCAGTATTTT	CASSGTSGTDTQYF
TRBV27	TRBJ2-1	.	.	TGTGCCAGCAGCCGAGTTCTACCGAGCTCCTACAATGAGCAGTTCTTC	CASSRVLPSSYNEQFF
TRBV28	TRBJ1-5	.	.	TGTGCCAGCAGTTTATACGGGGGGGGGAATCAGCCCCAGCATTTT	CASSLYGGGNQPQHF
TRBV2	TRBJ2-1	.	.	TGTGCCAGTGCGGCGGCGGATAGCTCCTACAATGAGCAGTTCTTC	CASAAADSSYNEQFF
TRBV19	TRBJ2-4	.	TRBD1	TGTGCCAGTAGACGGGACAGGGGTTTGGGCATTCAGTACTTC	CASRRDRGLGIQYF
TRBV7-9	TRBJ1-4	few	.	TGTGCCAGCAGCTTAGAAGAGTATGAAAAACTGTTTTTT	CASSLEEYEKLFF